These T cell receptor beta chains were read from a single sample in a study of T cell repertoires in cytomegalovirus infection. No antigens are known for them. TCRdb itself ran the reads through MiXCR, one entry per CDR3 protein. The profile shows about 83,000 distinct CDR3 sequences, about 24% of them singletons. The sequences come from CD8+ T cells from cultured PBMCs, collected from culture after CMV antigen stimulation. These receptors were taken from a human donor in good health (CMV status not recorded). Some clones in this sample may be carry-over from other donors' samples. Both conserved end residues are trimmed from each CDR3.

TRBJ2-7 | TRBV7-4 | 10 | ASQSRVSEQY
TRBJ2-2 | TRBV28 | 12 | ASSWGDSTGELF
TRBJ2-7 | TRBV7-2 | 12 | ASSLAGSNYEQY
TRBJ1-5 | TRBV7-8 | 14 | ASSPKAGTGHQPQH
TRBJ1-2 | TRBV7-2 | 11 | ASSLGTEYGYT
TRBJ2-7 | TRBV28 | 9 | ASSSTGGQY
TRBJ1-3 | TRBV7-8 | 15 | ASSTLGQGAIGNTIY
TRBJ2-3 | TRBV4-3 | 14 | ASSQNSGPFTDTQY
TRBJ2-2 | TRBV27 | 11 | ASSLGITGELF
TRBJ1-4 | TRBV12-3/TRBV12-4 | 14 | ASGGGRWPTNEKLF
TRBJ2-1 | TRBV6-1 | 13 | ASSERTSGANEQF
TRBJ2-7 | TRBV7-9 | 13 | ASSSGQNGVHEQY
TRBJ1-1 | TRBV12-3/TRBV12-4 | 11 | ASSLGSATEAF
TRBJ1-2 | TRBV7-8 | 11 | ASSRGRTYGYT
TRBJ1-3 | TRBV12-3/TRBV12-4 | 11 | ASASGASGTIY
TRBJ1-1 | TRBV19 | 14 | ASSIDSEGTYTEAF
TRBJ1-5 | TRBV4-3 | 13 | ASSQVQGLGQPQH
TRBJ2-7 | TRBV6-6 | 10 | ASSYQGGEQY
TRBJ1-2 | TRBV19 | 12 | ASSIAPGSPGYT
TRBJ2-1 | TRBV29-1 | 13 | SVGEGGAGYNEQF
TRBJ2-2 | TRBV12-3/TRBV12-4 | 13 | ASSLLQGYTGELF
TRBJ2-7 | TRBV28 | 9 | ATGTAYEQY
TRBJ2-3 | TRBV6-2/TRBV6-3 | 14 | ASSLGGWRGTDTQY
TRBJ2-7 | TRBV7-9 | 12 | ASSPGTAPHEQY
TRBJ1-5 | TRBV7-6 | 12 | ASSPGGSNQPQH
TRBJ2-2 | TRBV6-5 | 15 | ASSYSLAGGPTGELF